Listed here are 12 T cell receptor beta chains from one sample, sequenced in a study of blood T cell repertoires in COVID-19. The assay was immunoSEQ multiplex PCR, and TCRdb's table has in-frame clones only and misses some. The profile shows 250,000 to 400,000 clones, roughly 88% of them singletons. What was sequenced was peripheral blood. These receptors all come from a woman aged 25 to 39 with COVID-19, enrolled during active disease.

The chain links TRBV6-2 or TRBV6-3 to TRBJ1-3; TRBD1 aligns across 7 bases. The CDR3 has 15 residues. The germline gives CDR1 MNHEY, CDR2 SVGEGT. The trim removed 5 bases at V and 0 bases at J, leaving 4 bases unmatched. The CDR3 loop is CASSRDSSSGNTIYF. The DNA of the CDR3 is TGTGCCAGCAGTCGGGACAGCAGCTCTGGAAACACCATATATTTT.

The rearrangement uses TRBV9 and TRBJ2-1; 13 nucleotides line up with TRBD2. The junction had 5 bases not matched to a gene; V was cut back by 3 bases and J by 2 bases. The CDR3 runs to 17 residues. The germline V gene has CDR1 SGDLS and CDR2 YYNGEE. CDR3 loop: CASSGSLAGGTYNEQFF. The CDR3 region has the DNA TGTGCCAGCAGCGGGTCACTAGCGGGGGGGACCTACAATGAGCAGTTCTTC.

V and J are TRBV25-1 and TRBJ2-1; D gene ambiguous. This CDR3 comprises 16 residues. The V gene's germline CDR1 is MGHDK and CDR2 SYGVNS. The V gene lost 4 bases and the J gene lost 6 bases, with 19 bases spanning the gap. CDR3 sequence reads: CASSGDSYHPSNEQFF. The CDR3 DNA follows: TGTGCCAGCAGTGGAGACTCCTACCACCCCTCCAATGAGCAGTTCTTC.

The chain uses TRBV5-8 and TRBJ1-1, with 9 bases aligning to TRBD1. V trimming: 2 bases; J trimming: 11 bases; junction bases outside the gene matches: 10. This CDR3 comprises 14 residues. Per the germline V gene, CDR1 is SGHTS and CDR2 is YDEGEE. The CDR3 region has the DNA TGTGCCAGCAGCTTTTACCGGGACAGGGTGGAGGCTTTCTTT. Translating gives CASSFYRDRVEAFF.

The V and J genes are TRBV28 and TRBJ1-5; 9 bases match TRBD1. V gave up 5 bases and J gave up 7 bases; unmatched junction bases: 6. Germline CDR1 reads MDHEN; CDR2 reads SYDVKM. This CDR3 has 14 residues. The CDR3 sequence is CASSPGTGRQPQHF. Here the CDR3 DNA reads TGTGCCAGCAGTCCAGGGACAGGGAGGCAGCCCCAGCATTTT.

The chain couples TRBV6-5 to TRBJ1-2; weak D call: TRBD1 (5 bases). Germline loops: CDR1 MNHEY, CDR2 SVGAGI. The CDR3 sequence is 13 residues long. Trimming stripped 7 bases from V and 8 bases from J, with 17 bases between. The CDR3 nucleotides are TGTGCCAGCATCAGATCAGGGTCTTGGGGCTACACCTTC. Protein sequence: CASIRSGSWGYTF.

This clone was picked up a small number of times. This chain joins TRBV7-3 and TRBJ2-2, with 7 positions matching TRBD1. The ends lost 0 bases at V and 3 bases at J; junction bases unmatched: 1. Looked up from germline, CDR1 is SGHTA and CDR2 is FQGTGA. This CDR3 is 15 amino acids long. CDR3 in DNA: TGTGCCAGCAGCTTAACAGGGGGCCACACCGGGGAGCTGTTTTTT. Protein sequence: CASSLTGGHTGELFF.

The chain combines TRBV13 with TRBJ2-1; 8 positions match TRBD2. V lost 5 bases and J lost 6; bases outside the gene matches: 21. The germline CDR1 and CDR2 sequences are PRHDT and FYEKMQ (reference sequence). The length of the CDR3 is 19 residues. The CDR3 spells CASSRRGGASPLLSNEQFF. DNA of the CDR3: TGTGCCAGCAGCCGCCGGGGGGGGGCGTCCCCTCTCCTTTCCAATGAGCAGTTCTTC.

The chain uses TRBV12-3 or TRBV12-4 and TRBJ2-3, with D perhaps matching TRBD1 (5 bases). The CDR3 consists of 12 residues. Trimming shortened V by 8 bases and J by 6 bases, and 12 bases separated the two germline ends. This CDR3 is CASQRGGDTQYF. The CDR3 DNA sequence: TGTGCCAGCCAAAGGGGCGGTGATACGCAGTATTTT.

This sequence joins TRBV2 and TRBJ1-4; 8 nucleotides align to TRBD1. The CDR3 length is 17 residues. Germline CDR1 is SNHLY and CDR2 is FYNNEI. With V trimmed by 6 bases and J by 0 bases, 9 bases remained unmatched. The CDR3 here is CASRGSRTGPTNEKLFF. For the CDR3, the DNA is TGTGCCAGCAGGGGGAGCAGGACAGGGCCAACTAATGAAAAACTGTTTTTT. The whole variable domain, remainder taken from reference TRBV2 and TRBJ1-4, is EPEVTQTPSHQVTQMGQEVILRCVPISNHLYFYWYRQILGQKVEFLVSFYNNEISEKSEIFDDQFSVERPDGSNFTLKIRSTKLEDSAMYFCASRGSRTGPTNEKLFFGSGTQLSVL.

This chain joins TRBV4-2 and TRBJ2-2; TRBD2 matches at 8 bases. Per germline, CDR1 LGHNA and CDR2 YNFKEQ. The CDR3 length is 16 residues. Germline trimming cut 2 bases from V and 2 bases from J; bases unmatched to any gene: 4. The chain's CDR3 is CASSQRAGVNTGELFF. The CDR3 coding sequence is TGTGCCAGCAGCCAACGAGCGGGGGTTAACACCGGGGAGCTGTTTTTT.

This sequence joins TRBV13 and TRBJ1-4; 7 nucleotides match TRBD1. Germline values: CDR1 PRHDT, CDR2 FYEKMQ (reference sequence). The CDR3 length is 14 residues. J was trimmed by 6 bases and V by 6 bases; bases with no gene match: 7. CDR3: CASSRTGYHEKLFF. The CDR3 coding sequence is TGTGCCAGCAGTCGGACAGGCTATCATGAAAAACTGTTTTTT. Complete variable domain (other parts from reference TRBV13 and TRBJ1-4): AAGVIQSPRHLIKEKRETATLKCYPIPRHDTVYWYQQGPGQDPQFLISFYEKMQSDKGSIPDRFSAQQFSDYHSELNMSSLELGDSALYFCASSRTGYHEKLFFGSGTQLSVL.